This T cell receptor (beta chain) is drawn from a study of CD8 T cells in Susac syndrome (dated by TCRdb to 2018 to 2020). As for the study more broadly: The study used repertoire sequencing to test whether antigen drove CD8+ T cell activation and differentiation in Susac syndrome.

With respect to this clonotype: There is no known antigen for this receptor. A read error may account for a junction end that differs from germline.

RNA was extracted with the RNeasy kit and about 0.45 to 1 ug was reverse transcribed using random hexamers. The immunoSEQ multiplex PCR assay, which covers 54 Vbeta and 13 Jbeta segments, was used to amplify TCR beta CDR3 regions. To correct PCR amplification bias, a synthetic template baseline was used for both primer optimization and computational correction. The original pipeline was this. Reads were annotated to V, D and J genes per IMGT and analyzed with immunoSEQ Analyzer, keeping only productive sequences. To calculate clonality, Shannon entropy was normalized by log2 of the number of productive unique sequences and then subtracted from one. For each patient and control, public and private clones were evaluated within the 100 most prevalent clones. Susac-specific clones were defined as absent from healthy and MS cohorts, around 1,000 published viral clones and other ImmuneACCESS disease sequences. TCRdb reran the public reads through fastp at Q25 and MiXCR, keeping productive beta chains. Rows are unified per CDR3 protein, each entry keeping the most common DNA and genes. These V and J calls derive from TCRdb rather than the authors' analysis. The sample has about 200,000 distinct CDR3 sequences on record, roughly 95% of them singletons. 0.08% to 0.11% of the sample goes to the ten largest clones.

Study-wide findings and limitations: The study acknowledged that relatively few individuals were included in the TCR sequencing and HLA analysis.

The germline V gene (reference sequence) sets CDR1 to DFQATT and CDR2 to SNEGSKA. The CDR3 measures 13 amino acids from cysteine to phenylalanine. The retained sequence is limited to the CDR3, 39 bases, with the frame set at the first base. Peripheral blood CD8+ and CD4+ T cells from healthy donors, Susac syndrome patients and multiple sclerosis patients were profiled by high-throughput TCR beta sequencing. Healthy donors were age- and sex-matched controls. CD8+ TEMRA cells were enriched by FACS, while bulk CD8+ and CD4+ T cells were purified by magnetic negative isolation. Blood was collected in EDTA tubes and processed within 24 hours, with PBMCs isolated through density gradient centrifugation. PBMCs intended for TCR sequencing were cryopreserved in liquid nitrogen and were subsequently thawed in a 37 degrees C water bath. The sorted or isolated CD4+, CD8+ and CD8+ TEMRA cells reached a purity of at least 90%.

This chain joins TRBV20-1 to TRBJ2-5; tentative D gene TRBD2, with 7 bases matching. This clonotype was obtained from a human donor in good health. Sequencing was carried out using CD4+ T cells from PBMCs. The sequenced DNA: TGCAGCGCTAACCGCGAGGGGGGGGAGACCCAGTACTTC. The translation is CSANREGGETQYF.